This T cell receptor beta chain comes out of a study of tumor-infiltrating lymphocytes in primary liver carcinoma. The study's findings and limits: Since sampling was bulk and unsorted, CD4+ and CD8+ repertoires were not compared. Tumor specimens were characterized by a significantly higher top-250-clone fraction than blood (p = 0.039). Tumor region pairs outstripped tumor-adjacent and tumor-blood pairs in overlap.

As concerns this clonotype: What it binds is unknown. This may come from a read error, since a much larger clone is one base off.

A primer in the constant region served to generate TCR beta cDNA from about 470 ng of total RNA. Three nested multiplex PCR rounds of slightly modified ARM-PCR generated TCR beta libraries. Amplification in the first two PCR rounds was performed using TRBV1-TRBV30 forward primers and a C-beta reverse primer for approximately 10 cycles each. TCRdb reprocessed the multiplex PCR reads with MiXCR, giving one entry per CDR3 protein. The table records about 330,000 distinct CDR3 sequences, almost 65% of them present only once. Researchers drew blood RNA from unsorted whole blood and extracted germline DNA as well. Germline CDR1 reads MGHRA; CDR2 reads YSYEKL. V was cut by 10 bases and J by 3 bases, with 16 bases left in between. This CDR3 comprises 14 residues.

The sequenced sample consisted of peripheral blood. The gene calls are TRBV4-1 and TRBJ1-3, with D possibly TRBD1 on 5 matching bases. The source is a man in his forties or fifties with primary liver carcinoma and hepatitis B virus infection. The CDR3, as DNA: TGCGCCACCCCCCCGCCAGGGATTGGAAACACCATATATTTT. Translated: CATPPPGIGNTIYF.